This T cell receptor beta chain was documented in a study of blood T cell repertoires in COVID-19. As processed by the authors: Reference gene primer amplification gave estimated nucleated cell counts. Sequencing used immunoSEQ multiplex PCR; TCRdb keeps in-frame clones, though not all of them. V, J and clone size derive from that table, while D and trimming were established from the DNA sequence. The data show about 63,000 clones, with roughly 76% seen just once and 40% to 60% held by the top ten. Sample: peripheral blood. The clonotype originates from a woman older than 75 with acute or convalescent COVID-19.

The CDR3 spells CASSSRTGDTGELFF. The CDR3 DNA reads TGTGCCAGCAGCTCACGGACAGGGGACACCGGGGAGCTGTTTTTT. V is TRBV7-2 and J is TRBJ2-2; 9 nucleotides match TRBD1. The CDR3 is made up of 15 amino acids. Germline V gives CDR1 SGHTA, CDR2 FQGNSA. The V and J ends lost 4 bases and 3 bases, in that order; junction bases with no gene match: 3.